Listed below are T cell receptor beta chains from one sample, sequenced in a study of PD-L1 blockade in urothelial cancer. TCRdb's copy holds only in-frame clones and misses some; the assay was immunoSEQ multiplex PCR. The table lists some 50,000 clones, 70% to 90% of them singletons. The specimen comprised PBMCs, sampled around atezolizumab (anti-PD-L1) treatment. The receptors were gathered from an older woman with urothelial cancer. Each CDR3 is given with its conserved first and last residue. The D gene is left open where the match is weak.

J: TRBJ1-4
V: TRBV10-2
D: NA
CDR3: CASRARGEKLFF
DNA: TGCGCCAGCAGAGCAAGGGGTGAAAAACTGTTTTTT

J: TRBJ1-5
V: TRBV27
D: NA
CDR3: CASSFTGPPGAQHF
DNA: TGTGCCAGCAGTTTCACAGGGCCCCCCGGAGCCCAGCATTTT

J: TRBJ2-1
V: TRBV19
D: TRBD1
CDR3: CASKQGTGAYNEQFF
DNA: TGTGCCAGTAAACAAGGGACAGGAGCCTACAATGAGCAGTTCTTC

J: TRBJ2-2
V: TRBV5-1
D: TRBD1
CDR3: CASSHGQGAKTGELFF
DNA: TGCGCCAGCAGCCATGGACAGGGGGCTAAGACCGGGGAGCTGTTTTTT

J: TRBJ2-2
V: TRBV9
D: NA
CDR3: CASSPYGSGTGELFF
DNA: TGTGCCAGCAGCCCTTACGGGTCCGGGACCGGGGAGCTGTTTTTT

J: TRBJ2-7
V: TRBV6-5
D: TRBD1
CDR3: CASTRTGIYEQYF
DNA: TGTGCCAGCACCAGGACAGGGATATACGAGCAGTACTTC

J: TRBJ1-6
V: TRBV10-3
D: NA
CDR3: CAISATEANSPLHF
DNA: TGTGCCATCAGTGCGACAGAAGCTAATTCACCCCTCCACTTT

J: TRBJ2-2
V: TRBV5-4
D: NA
CDR3: CASSLRVNTGELFF
DNA: TGTGCCAGCAGCTTGCGCGTGAACACCGGGGAGCTGTTTTTT

J: TRBJ1-6
V: TRBV5-3
D: TRBD1
CDR3: CARSLYTGRGRTGYSPLHF
DNA: TGTGCCAGAAGCTTATATACCGGAAGGGGCAGGACAGGGTATTCACCCCTCCACTTT

J: TRBJ2-1
V: TRBV9
D: TRBD2
CDR3: CASSVGAGTSGRAQNEQFF
DNA: TGTGCCAGCAGCGTAGGGGCAGGGACTAGCGGGAGGGCCCAGAATGAGCAGTTCTTC

J: TRBJ2-7
V: TRBV27
D: NA
CDR3: CASSFLGGPPSYEQYF
DNA: TGTGCCAGCAGTTTCCTCGGGGGACCGCCTTCCTACGAGCAGTACTTC

J: TRBJ2-7
V: TRBV18
D: TRBD2
CDR3: CASSPDSGSYEQYF
DNA: TGTGCCAGCTCACCAGATAGCGGGTCCTACGAGCAGTACTTC